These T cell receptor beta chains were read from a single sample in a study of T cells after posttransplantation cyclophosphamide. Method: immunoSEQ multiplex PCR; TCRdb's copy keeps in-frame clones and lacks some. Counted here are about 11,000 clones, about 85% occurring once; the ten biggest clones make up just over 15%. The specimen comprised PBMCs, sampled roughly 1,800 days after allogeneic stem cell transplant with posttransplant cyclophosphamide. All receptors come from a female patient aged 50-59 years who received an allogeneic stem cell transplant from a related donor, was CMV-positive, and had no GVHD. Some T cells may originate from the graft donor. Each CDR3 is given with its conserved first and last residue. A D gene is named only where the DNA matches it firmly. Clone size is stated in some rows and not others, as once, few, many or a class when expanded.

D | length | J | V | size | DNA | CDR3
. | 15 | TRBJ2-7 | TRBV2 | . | TGTGCCAGCAGTGAAGCCGAGGCAGAGACCTACGAGCAGTACTTC | CASSEAEAETYEQYF
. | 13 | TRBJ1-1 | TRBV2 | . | TGTGCCAGCAGTGGTTGGGGGGGCACTGAAGCTTTCTTT | CASSGWGGTEAFF
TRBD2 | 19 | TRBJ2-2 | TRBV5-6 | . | TGTGCCAGCAGCTCAACTAGCGGGAGGGTAATCGCGAACACCGGGGAGCTGTTTTTT | CASSSTSGRVIANTGELFF
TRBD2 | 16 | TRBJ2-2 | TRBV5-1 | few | TGCGCCAGCAGCTCGGCGGGAGGGCCATTGACCGGGGAGCTGTTTTTT | CASSSAGGPLTGELFF
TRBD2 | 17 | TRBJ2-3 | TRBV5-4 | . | TGTGCCAGCAGCTTCGGGGGAGCGGGAGCTCGCACAGATACGCAGTATTTT | CASSFGGAGARTDTQYF
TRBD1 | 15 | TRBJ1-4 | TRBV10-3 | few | TGTGCCATCAGTGGCGGGACAGGGCCTAATGAAAAACTGTTTTTT | CAISGGTGPNEKLFF
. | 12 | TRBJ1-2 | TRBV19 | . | TGTGCCAGTAGTATCCGCAGTTATGGCTACACCTTC | CASSIRSYGYTF
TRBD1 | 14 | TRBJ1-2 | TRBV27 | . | TGTGCCAGCAGTTTGGCAGGGGGCAACTATGGCTACACCTTC | CASSLAGGNYGYTF
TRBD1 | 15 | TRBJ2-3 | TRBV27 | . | TGTGCCAGCAGTTTATGGACAGGGGGGGCAGATACGCAGTATTTT | CASSLWTGGADTQYF
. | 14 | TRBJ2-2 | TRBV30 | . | TGTGCCTGGGGGGGGACGGGGAACACCGGGGAGCTGTTTTTT | CAWGGTGNTGELFF
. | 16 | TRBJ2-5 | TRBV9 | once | TGTGCCAGCAGCGCAATTATCACAGGGACCCAAGAGACCCAGTACTTC | CASSAIITGTQETQYF
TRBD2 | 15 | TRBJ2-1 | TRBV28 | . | TGTGCCAGCAGCTTAGCGGGAGAGGGATACAATGAGCAGTTCTTC | CASSLAGEGYNEQFF
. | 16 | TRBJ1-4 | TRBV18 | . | TGTGCCAGCTCACCTTTCTCGTCAGGGCTTGTAGAAAAACTGTTTTTT | CASSPFSSGLVEKLFF
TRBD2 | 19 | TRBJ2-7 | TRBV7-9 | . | TGTGCCAGCAGCCCACGGACTAGCGGGAGGCCCTCATACCCATACGAGCAGTACTTC | CASSPRTSGRPSYPYEQYF
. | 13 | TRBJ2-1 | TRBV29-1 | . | TGCAGCGTTCTCTGGAGCGGATTGGGTGAGCAGTTCTTC | CSVLWSGLGEQFF
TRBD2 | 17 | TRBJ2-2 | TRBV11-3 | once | TGTGCCAGCAGCGCGAGCCGGGACTATACAGGAACCGGGGAGCTGTTTTTT | CASSASRDYTGTGELFF
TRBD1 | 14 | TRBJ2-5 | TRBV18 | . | TGTGCCAGCTCACCGGACAGGGGGCAAGAGACCCAGTACTTC | CASSPDRGQETQYF
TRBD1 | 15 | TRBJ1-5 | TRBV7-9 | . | TGTGCCAGCAGCTCACCGACAGGGAGCAATCAGCCCCAGCATTTT | CASSSPTGSNQPQHF
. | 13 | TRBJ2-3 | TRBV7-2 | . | TGTGCCAGCAGCCCTCAGGTCACAGATACGCAGTATTTT | CASSPQVTDTQYF
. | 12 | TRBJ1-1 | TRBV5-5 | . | TGTGCCAGCCTGGTGGGGAGCACTGAAGCTTTCTTT | CASLVGSTEAFF
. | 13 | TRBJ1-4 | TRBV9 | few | TGTGCCAGCAGCACCCTGGGCGGGGAAAAACTGTTTTTT | CASSTLGGEKLFF
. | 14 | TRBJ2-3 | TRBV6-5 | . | TGTGCCAGCCGGGGGAAACCGAACACAGATACGCAGTATTTT | CASRGKPNTDTQYF
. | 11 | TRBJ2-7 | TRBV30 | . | TGTGCCTGGAGTGTACAGTACGAGCAGTACTTC | CAWSVQYEQYF
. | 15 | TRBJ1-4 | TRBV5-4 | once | TGTGCCAGCAGTTTTAACAGGGCCTCCAATGAAAAACTGTTTTTT | CASSFNRASNEKLFF
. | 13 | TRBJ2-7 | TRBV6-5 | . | TGTGCCAGCAGTTACGGCAGGGACTACGAGCAGTACTTC | CASSYGRDYEQYF
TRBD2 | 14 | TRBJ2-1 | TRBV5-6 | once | TGTGCCAGCAGCGCGGGACTAGCGGAAAATGAGCAGTTCTTC | CASSAGLAENEQFF
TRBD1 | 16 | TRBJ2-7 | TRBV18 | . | TGTGCCAGCTCTCCGATACGGGACAGCTCCTCCTACGAGCAGTACTTC | CASSPIRDSSSYEQYF